Reported below is one T cell receptor beta chain. Its specificity is unknown. Patients were excluded for uncontrolled infection, other autoimmune disease, pregnancy or lactation. Trimming at V came to 4 bases and at J to 1 base, leaving 6 bases not matched to a gene. The V gene's germline CDR1 is SGHTA and CDR2 FQGTGA. The CDR3 is 18 amino acids. These data are taken from a study of T cells in Graves' hyperthyroidism and ophthalmopathy. As for the study in general: Sampling of peripheral blood happened at initial diagnosis, prior to any treatment.

Study-wide results and limits: Using 13 V-J features, a model discriminated ophthalmopathy from stable hyperthyroidism.

TCR beta CDR3 regions were amplified from RNA. When the TCR CDR3 underwent first-round RT-PCR, the HTBI primer set was used. Using its own MiXCR run on the multiplex PCR reads, TCRdb lists one record per CDR3 protein. Found here are 690,000 or so distinct CDR3 sequences, around 20% of them singletons; the top ten hold 16%. The source material was blood. The receptor comes from a woman in her forties or fifties with Graves' hyperthyroidism that later progressed to Graves' ophthalmopathy. This chain links TRBV7-3 with TRBJ2-1; TRBD2 aligns across 14 bases. Here the CDR3 reads CASSSTGLAGVSYNEQFF. Written as DNA, the CDR3 is TGTGCCAGCAGCTCGACGGGACTAGCGGGGGTTTCCTACAATGAGCAGTTCTTC.